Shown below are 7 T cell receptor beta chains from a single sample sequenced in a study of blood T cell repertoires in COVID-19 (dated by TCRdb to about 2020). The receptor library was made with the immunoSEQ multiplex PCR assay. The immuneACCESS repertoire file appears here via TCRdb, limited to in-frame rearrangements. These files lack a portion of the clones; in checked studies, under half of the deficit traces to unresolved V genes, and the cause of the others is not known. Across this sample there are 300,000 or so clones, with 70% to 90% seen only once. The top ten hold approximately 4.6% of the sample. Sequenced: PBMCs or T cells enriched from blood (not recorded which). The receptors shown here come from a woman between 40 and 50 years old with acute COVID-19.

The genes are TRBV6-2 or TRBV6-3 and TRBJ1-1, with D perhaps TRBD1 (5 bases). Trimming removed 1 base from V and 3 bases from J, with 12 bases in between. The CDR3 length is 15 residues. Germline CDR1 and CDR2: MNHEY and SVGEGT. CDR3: CASSYWGRADTEAFF. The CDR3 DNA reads TGTGCCAGCAGTTACTGGGGCAGGGCGGACACTGAAGCTTTCTTT.

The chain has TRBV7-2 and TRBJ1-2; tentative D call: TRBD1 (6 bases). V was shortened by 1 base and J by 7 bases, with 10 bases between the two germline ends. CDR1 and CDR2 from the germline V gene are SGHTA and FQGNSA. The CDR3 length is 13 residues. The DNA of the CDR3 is TGTGCCAGCAGCTTAGAAGGGGGTCGTGGCTACACCTTC. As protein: CASSLEGGRGYTF.

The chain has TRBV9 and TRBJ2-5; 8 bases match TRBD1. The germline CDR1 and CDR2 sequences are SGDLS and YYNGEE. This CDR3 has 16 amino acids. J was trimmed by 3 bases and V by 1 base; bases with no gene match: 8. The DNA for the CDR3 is TGTGCCAGCAGCGTATCAGGACAGGGAGTTAAAGAGACCCAGTACTTC. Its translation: CASSVSGQGVKETQYF.

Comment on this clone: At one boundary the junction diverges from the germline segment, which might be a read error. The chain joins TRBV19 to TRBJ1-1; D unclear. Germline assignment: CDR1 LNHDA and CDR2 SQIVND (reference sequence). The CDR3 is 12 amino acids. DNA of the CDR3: TGTGCCAGTAGTATTGAGGGCTCCCGGGTTCTCTTT. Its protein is CASSIEGSRVLF.

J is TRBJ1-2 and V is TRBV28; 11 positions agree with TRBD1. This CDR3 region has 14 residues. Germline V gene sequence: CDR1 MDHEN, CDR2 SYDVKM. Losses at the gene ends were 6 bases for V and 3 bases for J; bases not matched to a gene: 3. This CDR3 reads CASRRTGGDYGYTF. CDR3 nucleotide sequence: TGTGCCAGCAGACGGACAGGGGGCGACTATGGCTACACCTTC.

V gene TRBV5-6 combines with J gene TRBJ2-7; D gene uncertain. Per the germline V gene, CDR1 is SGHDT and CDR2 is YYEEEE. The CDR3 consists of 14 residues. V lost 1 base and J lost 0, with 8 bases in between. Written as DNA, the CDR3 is TGTGCCAGCAGCTTGAGTCTTAGCTCCTACGAGCAGTACTTC. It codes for CASSLSLSSYEQYF.

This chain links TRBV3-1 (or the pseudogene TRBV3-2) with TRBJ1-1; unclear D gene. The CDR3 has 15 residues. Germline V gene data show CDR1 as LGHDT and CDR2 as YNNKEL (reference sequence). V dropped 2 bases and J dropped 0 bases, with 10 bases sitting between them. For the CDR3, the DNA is TGTGCCAGCAGCCAAAGCGGACCGATGAACACTGAAGCTTTCTTT. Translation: CASSQSGPMNTEAFF.